This paragraph covers one TCR beta chain sequence. Its target is not known. Building the TCR beta libraries relied on iRepertoire HTBI primers, and CDR3 regions underwent Arm-PCR. TCRdb passed the multiplex PCR reads through MiXCR, listing each CDR3 protein once. Among a few hundred thousand distinct CDR3 sequences listed, less than 25% were seen once. The data belong to a study of regulatory T cells in long-lasting Graves disease. This sample's time point: persistent/refractory GD, antithyroid drugs over 5 years with positive TRAb. The authors made the TCR library using RNA they extracted from PBMCs. The CDR3 totals 13 residues. The ends were cut back, 5 bases at V and 2 bases at J, with 10 bases in the middle. The V gene's germline CDR1 is ENHRY and CDR2 SYGVKD. Study-wide points: Preferential use of TRBV28, TRBJ1-2 and TRBJ2-5 was seen in persistent disease. TCR diversity was lower in persistent than newly diagnosed Graves' disease.

This TCR was sampled from a female donor with Graves disease. The chain links TRBV10-3 to TRBJ2-7; D possibly uses TRBD1 or TRBD2 (5 bases each). The sample consisted of peripheral blood mononuclear cells (PBMCs), taken when the disease was refractory, from a patient treated with antithyroid drugs. CDR3 DNA: TGTGCCATCAGTAGGGACGAAACCTACGAGCAGTACTTC. It translates to CAISRDETYEQYF.